This TCR beta chain originates from a study of cytomegalovirus exposure and HLA in healthy donors. Germline lookup yields CDR1 SNHLY and CDR2 FYNNEI. The CDR3 extends over 15 amino acids. V dropped 4 bases and J dropped 2 bases, with 11 bases sitting between them. PCR amplification relied on 60 Vbeta primers (plus 13 Jbeta primers). Only in-frame clones appear in the TCRdb table, and some are missing; sequencing was by immunoSEQ multiplex PCR. The sample has about 83,000 clones; about 71% are singletons. The chain recombines TRBV2 with TRBJ1-4; D remains unclear. The sequencing input was PBMCs. The sequence was collected from a man in his sixties in good health and CMV-seronegative. For the CDR3, the DNA is TGTGCCAGCAGTGGAGGATTCCAGACTAATGAAAAACTGTTTTTT. Its translation is CASSGGFQTNEKLFF.